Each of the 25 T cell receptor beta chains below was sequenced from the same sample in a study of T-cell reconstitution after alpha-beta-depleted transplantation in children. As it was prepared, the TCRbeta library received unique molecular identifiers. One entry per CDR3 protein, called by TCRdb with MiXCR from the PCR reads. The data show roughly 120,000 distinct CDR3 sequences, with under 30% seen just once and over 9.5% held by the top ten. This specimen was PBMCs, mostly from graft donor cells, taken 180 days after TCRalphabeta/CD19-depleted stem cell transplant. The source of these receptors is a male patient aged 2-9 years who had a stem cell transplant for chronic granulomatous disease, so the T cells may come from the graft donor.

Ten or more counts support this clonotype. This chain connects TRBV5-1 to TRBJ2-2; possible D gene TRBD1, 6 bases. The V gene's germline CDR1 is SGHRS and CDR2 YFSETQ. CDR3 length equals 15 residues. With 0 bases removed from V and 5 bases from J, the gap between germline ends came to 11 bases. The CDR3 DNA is TGCGCCAGCAGCTTGGCCGAGGGGGTTACCGGGGAGCTGTTTTTT. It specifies CASSLAEGVTGELFF.

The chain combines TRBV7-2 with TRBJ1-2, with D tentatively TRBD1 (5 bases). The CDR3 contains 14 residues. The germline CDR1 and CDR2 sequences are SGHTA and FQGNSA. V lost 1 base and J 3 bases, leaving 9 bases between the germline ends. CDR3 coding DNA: TGTGCCAGCAGCTTAGGGTGGGGGGACTATGGCTACACCTTC. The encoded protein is CASSLGWGDYGYTF. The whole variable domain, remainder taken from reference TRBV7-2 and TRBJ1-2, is GAGVSQSPSNKVTEKGKDVELRCDPISGHTALYWYRQSLGQGLEFLIYFQGNSAPDKSGLPSDRFSAERTGGSVSTLTIQRTQQEDSAVYLCASSLGWGDYGYTFGSGTRLTVV.

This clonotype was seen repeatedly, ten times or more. The DNA for the CDR3 is TGCGCCAGCAGCTTATCAGCTAACACCGGGGAGCTGTTTTTT. Encoded protein: CASSLSANTGELFF. The rearrangement joins TRBV5-1 to TRBJ2-2, with unresolved D. V lost 2 bases and J lost 2, with 7 bases in between. The CDR3 is made up of 14 amino acids. The germline CDR1 and CDR2 sequences are SGHRS and YFSETQ.

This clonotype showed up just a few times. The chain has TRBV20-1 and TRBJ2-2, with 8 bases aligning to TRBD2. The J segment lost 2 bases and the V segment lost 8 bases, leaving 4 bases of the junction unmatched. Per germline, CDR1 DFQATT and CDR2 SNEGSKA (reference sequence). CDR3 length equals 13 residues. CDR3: CSSGLVNTGELFF. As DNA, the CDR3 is TGCAGTTCGGGACTAGTAAACACCGGGGAGCTGTTTTTT.

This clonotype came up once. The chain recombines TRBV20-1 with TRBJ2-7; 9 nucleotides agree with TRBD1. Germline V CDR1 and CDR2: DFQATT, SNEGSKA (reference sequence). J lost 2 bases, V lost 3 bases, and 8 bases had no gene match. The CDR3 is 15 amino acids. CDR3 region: CSASSQGALAYEQYF. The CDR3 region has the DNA TGCAGTGCTAGCTCACAGGGGGCCCTGGCCTACGAGCAGTACTTC.

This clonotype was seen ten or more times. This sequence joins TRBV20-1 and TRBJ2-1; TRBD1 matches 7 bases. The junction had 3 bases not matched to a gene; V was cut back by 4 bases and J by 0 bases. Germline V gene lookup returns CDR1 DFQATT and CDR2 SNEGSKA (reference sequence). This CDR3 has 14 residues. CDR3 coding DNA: TGCAGTGCTACGGGACAGACCTCCTACAATGAGCAGTTCTTC. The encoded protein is CSATGQTSYNEQFF.

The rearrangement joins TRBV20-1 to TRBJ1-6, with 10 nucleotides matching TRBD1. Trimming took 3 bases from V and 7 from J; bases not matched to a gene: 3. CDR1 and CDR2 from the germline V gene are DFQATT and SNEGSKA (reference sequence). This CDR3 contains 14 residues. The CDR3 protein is CSARRQGANSPLHF. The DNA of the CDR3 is TGCAGTGCTAGGAGACAGGGGGCAAATTCACCCCTCCACTTT.

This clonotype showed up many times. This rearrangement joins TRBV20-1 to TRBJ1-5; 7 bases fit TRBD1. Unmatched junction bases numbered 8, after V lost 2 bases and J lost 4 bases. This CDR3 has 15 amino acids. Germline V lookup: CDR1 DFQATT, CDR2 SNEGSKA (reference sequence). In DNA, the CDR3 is TGCAGTGCTAGAACCCTAACAGGGGATAATCAGCCCCAGCATTTT. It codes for CSARTLTGDNQPQHF.

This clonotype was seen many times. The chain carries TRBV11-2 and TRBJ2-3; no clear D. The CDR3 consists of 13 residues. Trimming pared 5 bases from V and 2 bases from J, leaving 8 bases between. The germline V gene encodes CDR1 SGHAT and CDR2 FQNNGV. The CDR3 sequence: CASSPVLTDTQYF. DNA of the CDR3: TGTGCCAGCAGCCCCGTCCTCACAGATACGCAGTATTTT.

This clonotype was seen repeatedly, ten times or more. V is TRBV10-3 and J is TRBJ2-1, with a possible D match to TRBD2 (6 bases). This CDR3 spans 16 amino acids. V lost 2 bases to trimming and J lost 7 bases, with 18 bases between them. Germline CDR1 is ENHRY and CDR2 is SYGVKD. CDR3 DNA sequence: TGTGCCATCAGTGAGAGAGGGCTGACTAGTCAGAATGAGCAGTTCTTC. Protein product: CAISERGLTSQNEQFF.

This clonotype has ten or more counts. The chain's CDR3 is CASNQEGAKNIQYF. CDR3 sequence (DNA): TGTGCCAGCAATCAGGAGGGGGCCAAAAACATTCAGTACTTC. V and J are TRBV7-9 and TRBJ2-4, with D possibly matching TRBD2 (6 bases). V lost 7 bases to trimming and J lost 1 base, with 11 bases between them. Germline loops: CDR1 SEHNR, CDR2 FQNEAQ (reference sequence). This CDR3 comprises 14 residues.

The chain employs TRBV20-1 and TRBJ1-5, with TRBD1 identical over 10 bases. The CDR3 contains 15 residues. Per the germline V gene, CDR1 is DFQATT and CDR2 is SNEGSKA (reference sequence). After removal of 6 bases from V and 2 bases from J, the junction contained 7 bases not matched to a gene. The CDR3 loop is CSASRDRGGNQPQHF. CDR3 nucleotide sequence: TGCAGTGCCAGCCGGGACAGGGGTGGCAATCAGCCCCAGCATTTT.

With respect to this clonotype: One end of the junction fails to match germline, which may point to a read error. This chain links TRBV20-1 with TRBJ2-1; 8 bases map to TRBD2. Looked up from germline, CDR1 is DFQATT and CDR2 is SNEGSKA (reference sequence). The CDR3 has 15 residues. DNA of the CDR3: TGCAGTGCCAGTGGCCTAGCGGGCGCCTACAATGACCAGTTCTTC. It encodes CSASGLAGAYNDQFF.

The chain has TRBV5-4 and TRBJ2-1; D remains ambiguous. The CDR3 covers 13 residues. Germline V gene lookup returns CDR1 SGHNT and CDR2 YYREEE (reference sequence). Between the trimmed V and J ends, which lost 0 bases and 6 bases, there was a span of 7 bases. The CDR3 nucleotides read TGTGCCAGCAGCTTGGATCCGGGCAATGAGCAGTTCTTC. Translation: CASSLDPGNEQFF.

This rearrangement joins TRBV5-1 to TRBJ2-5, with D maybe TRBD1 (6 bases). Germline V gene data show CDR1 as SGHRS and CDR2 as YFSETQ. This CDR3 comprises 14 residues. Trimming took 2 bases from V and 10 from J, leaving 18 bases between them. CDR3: CASSFGTTLLVQYF. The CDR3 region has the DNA TGCGCCAGCAGCTTCGGGACAACCCTTTTGGTCCAGTACTTC.

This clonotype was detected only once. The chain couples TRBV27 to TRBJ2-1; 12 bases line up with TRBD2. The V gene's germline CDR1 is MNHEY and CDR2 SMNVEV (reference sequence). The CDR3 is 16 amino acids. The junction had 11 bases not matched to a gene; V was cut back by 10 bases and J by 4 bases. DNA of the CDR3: TGTGCCACCGGGACTAGCGGGCGGGAGGTATACAATGAGCAGTTCTTC. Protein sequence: CATGTSGREVYNEQFF.

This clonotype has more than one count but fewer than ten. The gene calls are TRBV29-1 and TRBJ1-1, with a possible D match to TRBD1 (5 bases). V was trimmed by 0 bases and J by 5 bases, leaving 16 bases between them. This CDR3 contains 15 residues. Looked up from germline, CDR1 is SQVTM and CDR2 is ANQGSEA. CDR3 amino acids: CSVEEAAGRSTEAFF. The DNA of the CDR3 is TGCAGCGTTGAAGAAGCAGCAGGGAGGAGTACTGAAGCTTTCTTT.

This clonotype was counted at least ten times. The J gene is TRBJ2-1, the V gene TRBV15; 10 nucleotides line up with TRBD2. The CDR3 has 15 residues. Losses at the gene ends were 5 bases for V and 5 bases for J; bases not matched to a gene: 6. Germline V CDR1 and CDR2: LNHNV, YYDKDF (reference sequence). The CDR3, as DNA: TGTGCCACCAGCCCAACTAGCGGGACTCACAATGAGCAGTTCTTC. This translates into CATSPTSGTHNEQFF.

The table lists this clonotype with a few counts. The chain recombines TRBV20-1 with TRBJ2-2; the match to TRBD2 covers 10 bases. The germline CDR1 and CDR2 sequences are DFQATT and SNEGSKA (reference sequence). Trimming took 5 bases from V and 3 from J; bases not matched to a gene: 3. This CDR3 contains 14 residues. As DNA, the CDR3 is TGCAGTGCTCGTCTAGCGGGGGACACCGGGGAGCTGTTTTTT. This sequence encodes CSARLAGDTGELFF.

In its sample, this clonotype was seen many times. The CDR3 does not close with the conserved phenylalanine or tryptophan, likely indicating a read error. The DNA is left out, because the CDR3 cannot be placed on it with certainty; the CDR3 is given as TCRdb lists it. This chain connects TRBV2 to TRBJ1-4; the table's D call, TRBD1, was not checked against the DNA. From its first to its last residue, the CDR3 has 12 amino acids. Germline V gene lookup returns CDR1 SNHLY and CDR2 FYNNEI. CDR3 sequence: CASSTSGTAPII.

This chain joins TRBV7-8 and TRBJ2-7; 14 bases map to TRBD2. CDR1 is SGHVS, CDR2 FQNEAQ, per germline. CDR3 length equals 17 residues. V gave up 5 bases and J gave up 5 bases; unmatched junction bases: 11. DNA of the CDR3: TGTGCCAGCAGCCCCCGGACTAGCGGGAGGTCCAACCACGAGCAGTACTTC. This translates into CASSPRTSGRSNHEQYF.

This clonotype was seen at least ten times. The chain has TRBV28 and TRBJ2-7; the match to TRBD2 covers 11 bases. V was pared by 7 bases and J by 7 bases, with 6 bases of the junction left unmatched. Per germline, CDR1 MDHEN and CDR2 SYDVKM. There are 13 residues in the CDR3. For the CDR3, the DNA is TGTGCCAGCATAGCGGGAGGGATGTTGGAGCAGTACTTC. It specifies CASIAGGMLEQYF. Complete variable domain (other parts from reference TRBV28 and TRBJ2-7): DVKVTQSSRYLVKRTGEKVFLECVQDMDHENMFWYRQDPGLGLRLIYFSYDVKMKEKGDIPEGYSVSREKKERFSLILESASTNQTSMYLCASIAGGMLEQYFGPGTRLTVT.

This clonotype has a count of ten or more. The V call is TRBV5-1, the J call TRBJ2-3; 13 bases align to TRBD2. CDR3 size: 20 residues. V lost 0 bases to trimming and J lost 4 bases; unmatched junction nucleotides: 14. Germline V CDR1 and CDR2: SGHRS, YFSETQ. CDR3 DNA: TGCGCCAGCAGCTTGGGATTACTACTAGCGGGAGGGCCCCCCGCAGATACGCAGTATTTT. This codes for CASSLGLLLAGGPPADTQYF.

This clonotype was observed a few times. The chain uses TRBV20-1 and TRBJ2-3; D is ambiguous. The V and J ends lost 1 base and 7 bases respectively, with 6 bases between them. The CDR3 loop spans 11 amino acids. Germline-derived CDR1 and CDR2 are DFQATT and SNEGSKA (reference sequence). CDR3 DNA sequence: TGCAGTGCTAGAGTTCCGAATACGCAGTATTTT. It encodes CSARVPNTQYF.

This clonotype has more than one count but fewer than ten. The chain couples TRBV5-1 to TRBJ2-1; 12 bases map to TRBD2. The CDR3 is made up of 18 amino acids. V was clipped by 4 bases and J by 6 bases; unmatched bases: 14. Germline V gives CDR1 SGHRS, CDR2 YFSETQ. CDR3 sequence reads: CASSKPGLAGRKGNEQFF. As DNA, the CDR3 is TGCGCCAGCAGCAAGCCAGGACTAGCGGGGAGGAAGGGCAATGAGCAGTTCTTC.